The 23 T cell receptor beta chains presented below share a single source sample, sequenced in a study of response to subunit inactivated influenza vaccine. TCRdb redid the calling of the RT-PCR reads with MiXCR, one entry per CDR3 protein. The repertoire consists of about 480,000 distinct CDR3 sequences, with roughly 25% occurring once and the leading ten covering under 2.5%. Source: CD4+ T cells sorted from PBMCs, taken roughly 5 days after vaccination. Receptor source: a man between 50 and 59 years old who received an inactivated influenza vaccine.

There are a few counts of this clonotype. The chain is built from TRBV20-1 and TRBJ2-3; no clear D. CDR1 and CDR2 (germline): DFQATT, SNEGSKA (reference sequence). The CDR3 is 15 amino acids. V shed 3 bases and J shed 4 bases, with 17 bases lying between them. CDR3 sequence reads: CSASRFNGFPDTQYF. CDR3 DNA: TGCAGTGCTAGTAGGTTTAACGGCTTCCCAGATACGCAGTATTTT.

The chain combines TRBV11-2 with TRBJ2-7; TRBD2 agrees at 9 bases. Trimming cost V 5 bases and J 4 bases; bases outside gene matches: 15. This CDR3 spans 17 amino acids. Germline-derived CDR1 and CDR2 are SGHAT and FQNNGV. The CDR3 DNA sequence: TGTGCCAGCAGCCCAAGGGGGGTCGTAGCGGGAGTATACGAGCAGTACTTC. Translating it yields CASSPRGVVAGVYEQYF. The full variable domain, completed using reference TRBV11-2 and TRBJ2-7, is EAGVAQSPRYKIIEKRQSVAFWCNPISGHATLYWYQQILGQGPKLLIQFQNNGVVDDSQLPKDRFSAERLKGVDSTLKIQPAKLEDSAVYLCASSPRGVVAGVYEQYFGPGTRLTVT.

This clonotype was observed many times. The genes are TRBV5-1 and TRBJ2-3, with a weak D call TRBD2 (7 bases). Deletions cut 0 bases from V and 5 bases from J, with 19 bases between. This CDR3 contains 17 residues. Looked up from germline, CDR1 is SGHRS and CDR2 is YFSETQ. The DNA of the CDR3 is TGCGCCAGCAGCTTGGCCCTACTGGGGGGGCCACAAGATACGCAGTATTTT. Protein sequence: CASSLALLGGPQDTQYF.

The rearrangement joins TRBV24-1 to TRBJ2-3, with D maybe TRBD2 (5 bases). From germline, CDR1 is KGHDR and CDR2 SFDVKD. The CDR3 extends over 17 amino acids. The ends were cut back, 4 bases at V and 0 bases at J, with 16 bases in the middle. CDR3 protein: CATSENGLKSSTDTQYF. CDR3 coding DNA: TGTGCCACCAGTGAGAACGGACTGAAATCTAGCACAGATACGCAGTATTTT.

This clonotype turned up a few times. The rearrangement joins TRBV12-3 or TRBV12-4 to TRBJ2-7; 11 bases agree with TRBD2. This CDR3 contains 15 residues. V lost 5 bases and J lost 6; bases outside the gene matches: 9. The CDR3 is CASSGIAGGIGEQYF. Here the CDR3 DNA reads TGTGCCAGCAGTGGAATAGCGGGAGGGATCGGCGAGCAGTACTTC.

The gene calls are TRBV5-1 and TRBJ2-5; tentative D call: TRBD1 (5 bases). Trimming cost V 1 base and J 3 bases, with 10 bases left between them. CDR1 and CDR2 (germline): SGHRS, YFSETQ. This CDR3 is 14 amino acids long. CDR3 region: CASSLFREKETQYF. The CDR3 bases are TGCGCCAGCAGCTTGTTCAGGGAAAAAGAGACCCAGTACTTC.

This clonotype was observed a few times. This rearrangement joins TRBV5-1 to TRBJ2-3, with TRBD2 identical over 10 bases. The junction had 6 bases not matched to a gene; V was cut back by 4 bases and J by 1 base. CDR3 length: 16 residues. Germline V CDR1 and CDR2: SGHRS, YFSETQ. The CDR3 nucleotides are TGCGCCAGCAGCGGGACCGGGACTAGCGGCACAGATACGCAGTATTTT. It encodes CASSGTGTSGTDTQYF.

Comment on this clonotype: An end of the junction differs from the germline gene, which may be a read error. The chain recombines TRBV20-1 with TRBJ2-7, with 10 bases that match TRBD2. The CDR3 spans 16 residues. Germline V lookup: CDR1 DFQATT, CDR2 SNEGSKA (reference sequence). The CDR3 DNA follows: TGCTGTGCTAGTGTTAGCGGGAGGCCCCGCACCTACGAGCAGTACTTC. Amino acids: CCASVSGRPRTYEQYF.

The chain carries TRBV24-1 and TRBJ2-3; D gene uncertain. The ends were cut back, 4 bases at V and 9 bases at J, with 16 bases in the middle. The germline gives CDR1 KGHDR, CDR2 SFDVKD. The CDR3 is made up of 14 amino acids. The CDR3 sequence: CATSESGRARTQYF. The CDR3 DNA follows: TGTGCCACCAGTGAATCGGGTCGGGCGAGGACGCAGTATTTT.

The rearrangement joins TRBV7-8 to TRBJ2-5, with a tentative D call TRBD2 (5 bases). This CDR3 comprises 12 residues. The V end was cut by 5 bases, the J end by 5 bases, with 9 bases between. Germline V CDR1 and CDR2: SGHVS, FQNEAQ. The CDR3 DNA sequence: TGTGCCAGCAGCCTCGGGATGGAGACCCAGTACTTC. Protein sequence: CASSLGMETQYF.

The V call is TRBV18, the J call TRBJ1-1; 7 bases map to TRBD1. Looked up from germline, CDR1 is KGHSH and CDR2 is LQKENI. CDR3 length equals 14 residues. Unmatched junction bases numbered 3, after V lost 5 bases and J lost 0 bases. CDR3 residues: CASSADRLNTEAFF. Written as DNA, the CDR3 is TGTGCCAGCTCAGCGGACAGGCTGAACACTGAAGCTTTCTTT.

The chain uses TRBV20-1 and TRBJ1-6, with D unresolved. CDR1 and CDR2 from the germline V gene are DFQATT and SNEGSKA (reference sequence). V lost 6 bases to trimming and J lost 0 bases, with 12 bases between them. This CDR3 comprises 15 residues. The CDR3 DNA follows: TGCAGTGCCCCACATTCCAGCTCCTATAATTCACCCCTCCACTTT. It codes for CSAPHSSSYNSPLHF.

The CDR3 sequence is CASSSGTLLNTEAFF. The CDR3 DNA sequence: TGCGCCAGCAGCTCAGGGACGTTGTTGAACACTGAAGCTTTCTTT. The gene calls are TRBV5-1 and TRBJ1-1, with TRBD1 as a possible D gene (5 bases). This CDR3 has 15 residues. V was shortened by 3 bases and J by 0 bases, with 12 bases between the two germline ends. Germline V gives CDR1 SGHRS, CDR2 YFSETQ.

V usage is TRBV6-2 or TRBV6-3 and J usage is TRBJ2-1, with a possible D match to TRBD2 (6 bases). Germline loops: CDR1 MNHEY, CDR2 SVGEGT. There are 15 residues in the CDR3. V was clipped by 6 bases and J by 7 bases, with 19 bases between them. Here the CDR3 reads CASRYRDLVGNEQFF. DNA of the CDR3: TGTGCCAGCAGATACCGGGACTTAGTGGGGAATGAGCAGTTCTTC.

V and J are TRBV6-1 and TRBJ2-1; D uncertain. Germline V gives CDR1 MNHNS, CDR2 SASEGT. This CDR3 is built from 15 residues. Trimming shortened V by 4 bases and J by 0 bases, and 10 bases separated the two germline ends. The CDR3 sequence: CASSVAPNSYNEQFF. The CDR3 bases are TGTGCCAGCAGTGTGGCACCCAACTCCTACAATGAGCAGTTCTTC.

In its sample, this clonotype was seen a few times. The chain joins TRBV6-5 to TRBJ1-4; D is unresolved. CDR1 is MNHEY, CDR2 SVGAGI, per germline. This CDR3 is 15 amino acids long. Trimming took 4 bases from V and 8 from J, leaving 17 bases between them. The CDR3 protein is CASSSGEGLGEKLFF. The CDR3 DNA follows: TGTGCCAGCAGTTCCGGGGAAGGGTTAGGGGAAAAACTGTTTTTT.

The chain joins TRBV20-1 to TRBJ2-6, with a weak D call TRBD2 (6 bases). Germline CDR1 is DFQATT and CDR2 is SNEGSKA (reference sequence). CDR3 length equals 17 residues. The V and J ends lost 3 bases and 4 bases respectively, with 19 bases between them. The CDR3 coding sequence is TGCAGTGCTAGGGGAACTAGCTGGAGTACAGGGGCCAACGTCCTGACTTTC. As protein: CSARGTSWSTGANVLTF.

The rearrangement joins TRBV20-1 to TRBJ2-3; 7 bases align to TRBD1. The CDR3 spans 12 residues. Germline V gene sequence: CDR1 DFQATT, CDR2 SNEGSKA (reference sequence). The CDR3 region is CSVPKGADTQYF. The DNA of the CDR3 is TGCAGCGTGCCGAAGGGGGCGGATACGCAGTATTTT.

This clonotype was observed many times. CDR3 in amino acids: CASSYQGLGEQFF. CDR3 sequence (DNA): TGTGCCAGCAGTTATCAGGGGCTTGGCGAGCAGTTCTTC. The rearrangement links TRBV6-2 or TRBV6-3 to TRBJ2-1, with a possible D match to TRBD1 (6 bases). Germline V gives CDR1 MNHEY, CDR2 SVGEGT. V gave up 3 bases and J gave up 10 bases, with 13 bases separating them. The CDR3 covers 13 residues.

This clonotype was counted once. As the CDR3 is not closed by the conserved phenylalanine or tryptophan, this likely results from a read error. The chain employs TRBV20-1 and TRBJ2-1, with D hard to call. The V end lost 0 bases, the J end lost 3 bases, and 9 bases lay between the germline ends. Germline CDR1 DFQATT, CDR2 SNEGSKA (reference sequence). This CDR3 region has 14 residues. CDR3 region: CSARESKGYNEQFI. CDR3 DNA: TGCAGTGCTAGAGAATCGAAGGGCTACAATGAGCAGTTCATC.

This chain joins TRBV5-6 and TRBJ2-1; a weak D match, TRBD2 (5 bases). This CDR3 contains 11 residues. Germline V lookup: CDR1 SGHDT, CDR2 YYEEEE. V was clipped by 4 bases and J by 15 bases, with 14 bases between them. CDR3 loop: CASSLSGCGFF. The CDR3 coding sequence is TGTGCCAGCAGCCTCTCGGGGTGCGGGTTCTTC.

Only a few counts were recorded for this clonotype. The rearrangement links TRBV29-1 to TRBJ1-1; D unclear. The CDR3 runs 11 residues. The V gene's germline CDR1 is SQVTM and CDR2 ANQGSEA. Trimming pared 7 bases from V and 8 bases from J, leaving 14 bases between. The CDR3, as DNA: TGCAGCGCCTATAACGCGGGGGAAGCTTTCTTT. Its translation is CSAYNAGEAFF.

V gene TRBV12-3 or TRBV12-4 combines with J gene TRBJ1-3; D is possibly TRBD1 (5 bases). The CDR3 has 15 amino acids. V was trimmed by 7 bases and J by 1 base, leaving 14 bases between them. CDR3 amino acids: CASTPSGGSGNTIYF. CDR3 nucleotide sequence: TGTGCCAGCACCCCCTCCGGGGGGTCTGGAAACACCATATATTTT.